These T cell receptor beta chains were read from a single sample in a study of vaccination effects on CD4 cells after COVID-19. These TCRs are of unknown antigen specificity. Here immunoSEQ multiplex PCR was the method, and the copy in TCRdb shows in-frame clones only, minus some. This sample has around 30,000 clones, with approximately 79% found just once. The starting material was CD4+ T cells from PBMCs cultured with SARS-CoV-2 spike peptides, obtained after COVID-19 vaccination. These receptors were collected from a human donor who received a COVID-19 vaccine. Some clones in this sample may be carry-over from other donors' samples. CDR3s leave out the opening cysteine and the closing phenylalanine or tryptophan.

j_call | v_call | cdr3_length | cdr3_aa
TRBJ1-2 | TRBV24-1 | 10 | ATSDVAYGYT
TRBJ1-1 | TRBV6-5 | 14 | ASSYPGAGGFTEAF
TRBJ1-1 | TRBV30 | 11 | AWSGAANTEAF
TRBJ2-5 | TRBV7-2 | 12 | ASSSQGSRATQY
TRBJ1-3 | TRBV6-5 | 11 | ASQQTHGNTIY
TRBJ1-2 | TRBV15 | 11 | ATSRRQGDGYT
TRBJ1-6 | TRBV30 | 14 | AWSVGEFGVNSPLH
TRBJ1-1 | TRBV7-9 | 12 | ASSYRGQGSFAF
TRBJ2-2 | TRBV19 | 15 | ASTTDRVAFKAGELF
TRBJ1-2 | TRBV3-1/TRBV3-2 | 11 | ASSYFRTGGYT
TRBJ1-1 | TRBV12-3/TRBV12-4 | 9 | ASSLSHEAF
TRBJ2-2 | TRBV14 | 14 | ASSQEAASQRRELF
TRBJ2-1 | TRBV29-1 | 12 | SVVRGVLYNEQF
TRBJ1-2 | TRBV6-5 | 12 | ASREDNNFYGYT
TRBJ2-2 | TRBV7-8 | 16 | ASSLVVAGGPDTGELF
TRBJ1-4 | TRBV30 | 13 | AWRERDRSNEKLF
TRBJ2-3 | TRBV12-3/TRBV12-4 | 9 | ASRLRDTQY
TRBJ1-5 | TRBV23-1 | 12 | ASIPGQLNQPQH
TRBJ2-4 | TRBV3-1/TRBV3-2 | 12 | ASSQRGGPDIQY
TRBJ1-1 | TRBV7-2 | 14 | ASSLTGAGGYTEAF
TRBJ2-1 | TRBV12-5 | 14 | ASGGVVGGVVNEQF
TRBJ2-6 | TRBV6-4 | 15 | ASSDSLHSGGANVLT
TRBJ1-2 | TRBV6-5 | 12 | ASRSTGQVYGYT
TRBJ2-1 | TRBV7-2 | 13 | ASSLGQGFYNEQF
TRBJ1-5 | TRBV4-1 | 16 | ASSQDRLGGVSNQPQH
TRBJ2-6 | TRBV6-5 | 13 | ATVLAGAGANVLT
TRBJ2-2 | TRBV18 | 11 | ASSPSNTGELF
TRBJ1-5 | TRBV7-9 | 12 | ASSRTDGGQPQH
TRBJ1-1 | TRBV5-1 | 12 | ASSYGSMNTEAF
TRBJ1-1 | TRBV7-2 | 12 | ASSLNSGNTEAF
TRBJ1-2 | TRBV3-1/TRBV3-2 | 13 | ASSQYEGLVGGYT
TRBJ1-2 | TRBV6-5 | 13 | ASSYSKQGIDGYT
TRBJ1-1 | TRBV9 | 14 | ASSPRLGGGNTEAF
TRBJ2-5 | TRBV24-1 | 13 | ATSDRDGSWETQY
TRBJ2-1 | TRBV12-5 | 10 | ASGLGDRGQF
TRBJ2-2 | TRBV19 | 14 | ASSIEGVTGGSRLF
TRBJ2-7 | TRBV14 | 15 | ASSPLPGLAGGYEQY
TRBJ1-2 | TRBV7-2 | 13 | ASSAHGQGNYGYT
TRBJ1-2 | TRBV30 | 9 | AWSSTGLGT
TRBJ1-2 | TRBV6-1 | 12 | ASSESAGNYGYT
TRBJ2-1 | TRBV6-2/TRBV6-3 | 13 | ASTPTGGTYNEQF
TRBJ1-1 | TRBV29-1 | 10 | SAAGFQTEAF
TRBJ2-6 | TRBV18 | 15 | ASSRGTGGAGANVLT
TRBJ1-2 | TRBV6-5 | 11 | ASRAGGFYGYT
TRBJ2-3 | TRBV12-2 | 15 | ASRLDPRQGRTDTQY
TRBJ2-1 | TRBV11-2 | 10 | ASSLLYNEQF
TRBJ2-3 | TRBV7-2 | 11 | ASSLSYTDTQY
TRBJ2-1 | TRBV7-9 | 13 | ASSLIRAGENEQF
TRBJ2-5 | TRBV10-3 | 12 | AISPTGVQETQY
TRBJ1-5 | TRBV4-1 | 14 | ASSQDLRAGNQPQH
TRBJ1-2 | TRBV7-2 | 9 | ASSLNYGYT